This record concerns one T cell receptor (beta chain) sequence. This record belongs to a study of beta chain features in type 1 diabetes. V was pared by 3 bases and J by 4 bases, with 6 bases of the junction left unmatched. Germline V gene lookup returns CDR1 KGHSH and CDR2 LQKENI. CDR3 length equals 14 residues. As every portion of the isolated RNA was reverse transcribed, the sequencing read expressed TCRB transcripts. Clones were read by immunoSEQ multiplex PCR, and TCRdb kept only the in-frame ones, dropping some. The sample consists of 130,000 or so clones, 9.2% of them appearing once. This sequence originates from a man between 18 and 29 years old in good health. The V call is TRBV18, the J call TRBJ2-7; 7 bases fit TRBD2. The sequenced sample was central memory CD4+ T cells from blood. The CDR3 DNA is TGTGCCAGCTCACCTACTCTCGGGGGGTACGAGCAGTACTTC. Its translation is CASSPTLGGYEQYF.